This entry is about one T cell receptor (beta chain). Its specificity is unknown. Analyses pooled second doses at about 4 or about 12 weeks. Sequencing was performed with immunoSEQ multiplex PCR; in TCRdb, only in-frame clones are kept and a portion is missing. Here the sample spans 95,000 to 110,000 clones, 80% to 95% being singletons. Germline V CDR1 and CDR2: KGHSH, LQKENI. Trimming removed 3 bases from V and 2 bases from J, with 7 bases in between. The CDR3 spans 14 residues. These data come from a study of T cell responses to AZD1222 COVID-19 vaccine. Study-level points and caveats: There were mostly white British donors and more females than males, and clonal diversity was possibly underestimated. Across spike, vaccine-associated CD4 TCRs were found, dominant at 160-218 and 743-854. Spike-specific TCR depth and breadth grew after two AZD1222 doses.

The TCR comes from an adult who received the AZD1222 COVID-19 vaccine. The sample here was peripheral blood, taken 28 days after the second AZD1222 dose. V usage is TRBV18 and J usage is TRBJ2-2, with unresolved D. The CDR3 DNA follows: TGTGCCAGCTCACCCGGGCCCAACACCGGGGAGCTGTTTTTT. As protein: CASSPGPNTGELFF.